The present T cell receptor beta chain was sequenced within a study of OX40 agonist ivuxolimab in advanced cancers. Study-level information: Dose-escalation subjects each had hepatocellular carcinoma, melanoma, renal cell or head and neck cancer. A partial response was reached by three patients: one with hepatocellular carcinoma and two with cutaneous melanoma.

The CDR3 is made up of 16 amino acids. Trimming removed 0 bases from V and 5 bases from J, with 16 bases in between. Per germline, CDR1 MNHNY and CDR2 SVGAGI (reference sequence). Method: immunoSEQ multiplex PCR; TCRdb's copy keeps in-frame clones and lacks some. The sample lists roughly 110,000 clones; 85% to 95% were seen once. As for this clone: Its antigen is not known.

Whole-study results and caveats: In the 0.1 to 3.0 mg/kg range, CD4+ and CD8+ blood T cells had expanded clonally by week 6. Partial responders receiving 0.1-3.0 mg/kg showed among the lowest clonal expansion.

The source was CD4+ or CD8+ T cells sorted from blood, collected in a trial of the OX40 agonist ivuxolimab. The source is an adult with an advanced solid tumor such as melanoma, head and neck, liver or kidney cancer. This sequence joins TRBV6-6 and TRBJ2-5; D may be TRBD1 (6 bases). The DNA of the CDR3 is TGTGCCAGCAGTTACTCAAGACAGGCTCATGGGGAGACCCAGTACTTC. This gives the protein CASSYSRQAHGETQYF.